What follows describes a single T cell receptor (beta chain). The antigen remains undetermined. This sample was included in a study of cytomegalovirus exposure and HLA in healthy donors. Broader study findings: In vitro checks showed that a few CMV-associated chains really do target CMV antigens. Links to common viral pathogens appeared, in a later analysis, for several of the most significant clusters.

The germline V gene encodes CDR1 MNHEY and CDR2 SMNVEV (reference sequence). This CDR3 has 13 residues. Trimming cost V 4 bases and J 6 bases, with 10 bases left between them. Primers for the PCR totalled 60 Vbeta and 13 Jbeta. Study processing details: About 88 million unique TCR beta chains, some 9.9 million of them shared, were counted by a later analysis. Assay used: immunoSEQ multiplex PCR; TCRdb lists only in-frame clones, some missing. V and J calls and clone size are those listed in that table; D and trimming were worked out from the DNA. The top ten hold 3% to 4% of the sample, which has hundreds of thousands of clones, roughly 80% seen once.

The TCR sequence derives from a male donor in good health and CMV-seronegative. The material sequenced was PBMCs. This sequence joins TRBV27 and TRBJ1-5; a weak D match, TRBD1 (5 bases). The CDR3 is CASSSTGGQPQHF. As DNA, the CDR3 is TGTGCCAGCAGTTCGACGGGGGGTCAGCCCCAGCATTTT.